This T cell receptor beta chain was captured by sequencing in a study of cytomegalovirus exposure and HLA in healthy donors. 60 Vbeta and 13 Jbeta primers were used in PCR. Clones were sequenced by immunoSEQ multiplex PCR, and TCRdb holds only the in-frame ones, with some missing. Of some 120,000 clones listed, around 69% are singletons. V lost 4 bases to trimming and J lost 2 bases; unmatched junction nucleotides: 6. The CDR3 is 17 residues long. Germline CDR1 is SGHDN and CDR2 is FVKESK. The sequencing input was PBMCs. J is TRBJ2-5 and V is TRBV14; 14 nucleotides align to TRBD2. This sequence originates from a woman aged 40 to 50 in good health and CMV-seropositive. CDR3 protein: CASSRAGLAGVQETQYF. Here the CDR3 DNA reads TGTGCCAGCAGCCGAGCGGGACTAGCGGGGGTACAAGAGACCCAGTACTTC.